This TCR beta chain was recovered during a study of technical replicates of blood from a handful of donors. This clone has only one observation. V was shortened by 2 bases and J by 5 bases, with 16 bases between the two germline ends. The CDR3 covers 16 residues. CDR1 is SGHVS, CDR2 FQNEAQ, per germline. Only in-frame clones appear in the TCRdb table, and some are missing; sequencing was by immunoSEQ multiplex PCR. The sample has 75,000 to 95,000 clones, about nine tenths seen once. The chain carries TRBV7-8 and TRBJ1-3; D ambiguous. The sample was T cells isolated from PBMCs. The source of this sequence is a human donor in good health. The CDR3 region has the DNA TGTGCCAGCAGCTTATTGTGGGGAGAGGAGCGAAACACCATATATTTT. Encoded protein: CASSLLWGEERNTIYF.